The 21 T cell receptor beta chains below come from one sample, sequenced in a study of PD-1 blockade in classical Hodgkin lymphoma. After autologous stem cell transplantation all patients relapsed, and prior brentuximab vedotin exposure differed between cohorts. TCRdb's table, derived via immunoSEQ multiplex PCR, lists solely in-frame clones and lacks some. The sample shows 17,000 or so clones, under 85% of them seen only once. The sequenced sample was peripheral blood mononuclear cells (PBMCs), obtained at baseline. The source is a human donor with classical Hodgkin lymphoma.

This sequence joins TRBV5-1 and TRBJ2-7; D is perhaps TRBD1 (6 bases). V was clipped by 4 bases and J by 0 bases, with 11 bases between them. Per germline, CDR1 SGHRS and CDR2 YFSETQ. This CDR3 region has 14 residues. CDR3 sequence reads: CASSVTGPSYEQYF. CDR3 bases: TGCGCCAGCAGCGTTACAGGGCCCTCCTACGAGCAGTACTTC.

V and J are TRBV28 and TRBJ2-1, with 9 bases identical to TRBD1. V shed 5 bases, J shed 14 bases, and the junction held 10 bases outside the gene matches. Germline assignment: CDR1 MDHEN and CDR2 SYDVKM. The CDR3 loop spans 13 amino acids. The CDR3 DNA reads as TGTGCCAGCAGTGCCGGGACAGGGATTCGCGAGTTCTTC. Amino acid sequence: CASSAGTGIREFF.

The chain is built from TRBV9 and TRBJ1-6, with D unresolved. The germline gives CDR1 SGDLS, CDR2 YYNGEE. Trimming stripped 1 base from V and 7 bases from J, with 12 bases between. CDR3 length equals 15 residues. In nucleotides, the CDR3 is TGTGCCAGCAGCGTACGGGAGGGCGGGAATTCACCCCTCCACTTT. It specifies CASSVREGGNSPLHF.

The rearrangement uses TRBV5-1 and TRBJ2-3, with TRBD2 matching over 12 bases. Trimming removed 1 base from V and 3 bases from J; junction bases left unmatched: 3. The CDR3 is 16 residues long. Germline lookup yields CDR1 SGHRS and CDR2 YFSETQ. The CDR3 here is CASSLTSGRMTDTQYF. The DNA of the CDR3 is TGCGCCAGCAGCTTGACTAGCGGGAGGATGACAGATACGCAGTATTTT.

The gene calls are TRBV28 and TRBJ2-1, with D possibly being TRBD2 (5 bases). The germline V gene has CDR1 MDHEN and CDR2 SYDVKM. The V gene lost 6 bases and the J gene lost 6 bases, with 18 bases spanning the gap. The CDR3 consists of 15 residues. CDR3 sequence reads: CASSAPAGEGNEQFF. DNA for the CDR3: TGTGCCAGCAGCGCCCCGGCGGGCGAGGGCAATGAGCAGTTCTTC. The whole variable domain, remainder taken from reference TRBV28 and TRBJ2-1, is DVKVTQSSRYLVKRTGEKVFLECVQDMDHENMFWYRQDPGLGLRLIYFSYDVKMKEKGDIPEGYSVSREKKERFSLILESASTNQTSMYLCASSAPAGEGNEQFFGPGTRLTVL.

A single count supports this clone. The CDR3 loop is CASRPRLAGPEQFF. In nucleotides, the CDR3 is TGTGCCAGCAGGCCTAGACTAGCGGGGCCTGAGCAGTTCTTC. The chain joins TRBV11-2 to TRBJ2-1, with 11 bases matching TRBD2. V dropped 6 bases and J dropped 9; count of bases not matched to a gene: 7. The germline gives CDR1 SGHAT, CDR2 FQNNGV. This CDR3 has 14 amino acids.

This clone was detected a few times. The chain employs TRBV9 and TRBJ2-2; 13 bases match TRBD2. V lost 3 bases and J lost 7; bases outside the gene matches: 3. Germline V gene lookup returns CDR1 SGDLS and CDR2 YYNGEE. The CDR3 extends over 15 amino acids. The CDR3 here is CASSELAGGHGELFF. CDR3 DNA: TGTGCCAGCAGCGAACTAGCGGGGGGGCACGGGGAGCTGTTTTTT.

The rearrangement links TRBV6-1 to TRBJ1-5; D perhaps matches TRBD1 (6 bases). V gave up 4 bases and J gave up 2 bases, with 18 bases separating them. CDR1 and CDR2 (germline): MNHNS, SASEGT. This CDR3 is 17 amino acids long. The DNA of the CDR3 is TGTGCCAGCAGTGGCATACAGGGAAAGTTCGGCAATCAGCCCCAGCATTTT. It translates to CASSGIQGKFGNQPQHF.

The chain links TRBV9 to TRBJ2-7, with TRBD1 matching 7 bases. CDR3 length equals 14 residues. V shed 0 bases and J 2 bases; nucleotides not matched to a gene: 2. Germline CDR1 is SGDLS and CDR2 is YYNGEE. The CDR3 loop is CASSVGQGTYEQYF. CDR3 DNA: TGTGCCAGCAGCGTAGGACAGGGAACCTACGAGCAGTACTTC.

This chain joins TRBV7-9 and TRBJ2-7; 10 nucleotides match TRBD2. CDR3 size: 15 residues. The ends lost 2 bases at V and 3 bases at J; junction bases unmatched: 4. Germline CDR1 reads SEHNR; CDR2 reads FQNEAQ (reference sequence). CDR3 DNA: TGTGCCAGCAGCTTATCCGGGACTAGCGACTACGAGCAGTACTTC. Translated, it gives CASSLSGTSDYEQYF.

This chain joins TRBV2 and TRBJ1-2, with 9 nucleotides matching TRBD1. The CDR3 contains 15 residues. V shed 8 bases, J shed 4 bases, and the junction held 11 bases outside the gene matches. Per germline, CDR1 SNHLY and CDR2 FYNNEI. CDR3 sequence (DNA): TGTGCCAGCTACCGGGACGGGACAGGGAGCTATGGCTACACCTTC. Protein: CASYRDGTGSYGYTF.

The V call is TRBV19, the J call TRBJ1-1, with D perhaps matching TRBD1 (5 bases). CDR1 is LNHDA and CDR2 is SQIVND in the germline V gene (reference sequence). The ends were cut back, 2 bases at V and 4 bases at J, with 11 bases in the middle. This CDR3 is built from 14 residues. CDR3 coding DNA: TGTGCCAGTAGTATAAGGGTCGGGGGCACTGAAGCTTTCTTT. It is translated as CASSIRVGGTEAFF. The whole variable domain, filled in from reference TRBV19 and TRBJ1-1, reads DGGITQSPKYLFRKEGQNVTLSCEQNLNHDAMYWYRQDPGQGLRLIYYSQIVNDFQKGDIAEGYSVSREKKESFPLTVTSAQKNPTAFYLCASSIRVGGTEAFFGQGTRLTVV.

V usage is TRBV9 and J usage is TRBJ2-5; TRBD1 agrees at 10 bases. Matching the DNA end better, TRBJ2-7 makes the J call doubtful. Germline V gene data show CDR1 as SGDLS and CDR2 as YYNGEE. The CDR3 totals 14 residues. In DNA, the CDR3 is TGTGCCAGCAGCGTAGGGGACAGGGGCTACGAGCAGTACTTC. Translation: CASSVGDRGYEQYF.

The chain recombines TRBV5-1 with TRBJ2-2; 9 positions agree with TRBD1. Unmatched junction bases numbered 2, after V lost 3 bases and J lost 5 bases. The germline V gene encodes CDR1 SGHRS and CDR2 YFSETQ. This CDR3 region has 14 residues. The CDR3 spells CASSWGQGTGELFF. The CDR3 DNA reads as TGCGCCAGCAGCTGGGGACAGGGAACCGGGGAGCTGTTTTTT.

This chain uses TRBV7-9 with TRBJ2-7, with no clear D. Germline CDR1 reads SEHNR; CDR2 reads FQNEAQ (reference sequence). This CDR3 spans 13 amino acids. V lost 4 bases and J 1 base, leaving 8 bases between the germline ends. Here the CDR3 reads CASSYPPSYEQYF. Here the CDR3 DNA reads TGTGCCAGCAGCTACCCCCCTTCCTACGAGCAGTACTTC. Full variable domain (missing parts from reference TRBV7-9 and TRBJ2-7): DTGVSQNPRHKITKRGQNVTFRCDPISEHNRLYWYRQTLGQGPEFLTYFQNEAQLEKSRLLSDRFSAERPKGSFSTLEIQRTEQGDSAMYLCASSYPPSYEQYFGPGTRLTVT.

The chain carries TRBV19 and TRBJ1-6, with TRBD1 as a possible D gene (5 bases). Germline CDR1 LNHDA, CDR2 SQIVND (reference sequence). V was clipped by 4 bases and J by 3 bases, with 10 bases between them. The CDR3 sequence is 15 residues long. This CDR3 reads CASSRQGNYNSPLHF. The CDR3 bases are TGTGCCAGTAGTAGGCAGGGAAACTATAATTCACCCCTCCACTTT.

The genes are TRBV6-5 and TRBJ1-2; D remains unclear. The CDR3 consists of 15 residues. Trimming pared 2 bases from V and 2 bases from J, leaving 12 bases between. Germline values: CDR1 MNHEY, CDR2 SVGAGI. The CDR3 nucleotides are TGTGCCAGCAGTTACACCACGGACGTAAACTATGGCTACACCTTC. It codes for CASSYTTDVNYGYTF.

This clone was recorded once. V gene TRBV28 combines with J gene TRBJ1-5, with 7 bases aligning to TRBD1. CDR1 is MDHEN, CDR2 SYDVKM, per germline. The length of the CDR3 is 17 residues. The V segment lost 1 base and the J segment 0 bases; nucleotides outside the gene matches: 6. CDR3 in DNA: TGTGCCAGCAGTTTATTGGGGACAGCGATTAGCAATCAGCCCCAGCATTTT. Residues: CASSLLGTAISNQPQHF.

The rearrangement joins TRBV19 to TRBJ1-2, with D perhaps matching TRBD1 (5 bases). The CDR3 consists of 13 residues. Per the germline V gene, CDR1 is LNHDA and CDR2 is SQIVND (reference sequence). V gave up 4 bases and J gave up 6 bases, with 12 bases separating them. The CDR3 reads CASSRTGLDGYTF. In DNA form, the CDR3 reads TGTGCCAGTAGTAGGACGGGACTGGATGGCTACACCTTC.

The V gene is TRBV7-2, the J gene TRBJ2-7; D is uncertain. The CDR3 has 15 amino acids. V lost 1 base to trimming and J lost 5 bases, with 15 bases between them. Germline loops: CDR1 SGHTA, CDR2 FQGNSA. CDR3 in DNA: TGTGCCAGCAGCTTAGGGAGTTGGGTCCGGGACGAGCAGTACTTC. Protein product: CASSLGSWVRDEQYF.

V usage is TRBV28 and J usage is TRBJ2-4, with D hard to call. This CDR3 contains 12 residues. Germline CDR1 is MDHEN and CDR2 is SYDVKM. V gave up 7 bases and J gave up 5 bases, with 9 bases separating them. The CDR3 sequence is CASKASQNIQYF. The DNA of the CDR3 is TGTGCCAGCAAGGCCAGCCAAAACATTCAGTACTTC. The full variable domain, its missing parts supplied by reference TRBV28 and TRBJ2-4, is DVKVTQSSRYLVKRTGEKVFLECVQDMDHENMFWYRQDPGLGLRLIYFSYDVKMKEKGDIPEGYSVSREKKERFSLILESASTNQTSMYLCASKASQNIQYFGAGTRLSVL.